These 10 T cell receptor beta chains share one sample of origin, sequenced in a study of blood T cell repertoires in COVID-19. Some clones are missing from TCRdb's copy, which holds only in-frame ones; the method was immunoSEQ multiplex PCR. In the table there are about 300,000 clones, 85% to 90% of which are singletons. The sample comprised peripheral blood. The origin of the receptors is a woman aged 50 to 65 with COVID-19, enrolled during active disease.

This clone was found a few times. DNA of the CDR3: TGTGCCAGCAGCTTAGGACAGGCTTCCACTGAAGCTTTCTTT. Protein: CASSLGQASTEAFF. The rearrangement links TRBV7-9 to TRBJ1-1; tentative D call: TRBD1 (6 bases). Germline CDR1 SEHNR, CDR2 FQNEAQ (reference sequence). CDR3 length: 14 amino acids. Trimming pared 1 base from V and 4 bases from J, leaving 10 bases between.

The rearrangement links TRBV6-1 to TRBJ1-3; D is uncertain. V lost 0 bases and J 1 base, leaving 7 bases between the germline ends. The CDR3 has 15 amino acids. CDR1 MNHNS and CDR2 SASEGT come from the germline V gene. CDR3 in amino acids: CASSEARLSGNTIYF. CDR3 coding DNA: TGTGCCAGCAGTGAAGCGCGACTTTCTGGAAACACCATATATTTT.

The gene calls are TRBV18 and TRBJ2-7; the match to TRBD2 covers 8 bases. CDR1 and CDR2 from the germline V gene are KGHSH and LQKENI. V lost 3 bases to trimming and J lost 2 bases; unmatched junction nucleotides: 9. The CDR3 has 16 residues. The CDR3 sequence: CASSPRRGAGAYEQYF. The CDR3 DNA follows: TGTGCCAGCTCACCGCGTCGGGGAGCGGGGGCCTACGAGCAGTACTTC.

The chain links TRBV30 to TRBJ2-7; a weak D match, TRBD2 (5 bases). CDR3 length: 16 amino acids. Looked up from germline, CDR1 is GTSNPN and CDR2 is SVGIG (reference sequence). V gave up 3 bases and J gave up 1 base, with 19 bases separating them. Written as DNA, the CDR3 is TGTGCCTGGAGGCCCAAGAATGACGGGATTTCCTACGAGCAGTACTTC. Protein: CAWRPKNDGISYEQYF. The full variable domain, with the rest looked up from reference TRBV30 and TRBJ2-7, is SQTIHQWPATLVQPVGSPLSLECTVEGTSNPNLYWYRQAAGRGLQLLFYSVGIGQISSEVPQNLSASRPQDRQFILSSKKLLLSDSGFYLCAWRPKNDGISYEQYFGPGTRLTVT.

The chain has TRBV10-3 and TRBJ2-2; the D gene is possibly TRBD1 (6 bases). This CDR3 comprises 12 residues. CDR1 and CDR2 (germline): ENHRY, SYGVKD. Trimming took 7 bases from V and 8 from J, leaving 11 bases between them. The CDR3 spells CAITPGQGELFF. The CDR3 DNA follows: TGTGCCATCACGCCCGGACAGGGGGAGCTGTTTTTT.

The chain employs TRBV6-4 and TRBJ2-7, with D possibly matching TRBD2 (5 bases). This CDR3 is 15 amino acids long. V shed 4 bases and J shed 2 bases, with 15 bases lying between them. CDR1 and CDR2 from the germline V gene are MRHNA and SNTAGT. The CDR3 loop is CASSVEAAVTYEQYF. DNA of the CDR3: TGTGCCAGCAGTGTGGAAGCGGCCGTTACCTACGAGCAGTACTTC.

The chain carries TRBV5-1 and TRBJ2-1; TRBD2 matches at 14 bases. The trim removed 4 bases at V and 10 bases at J, leaving 10 bases unmatched. The CDR3 has 16 residues. CDR1 is SGHRS, CDR2 YFSETQ, per germline. CDR3 in DNA: TGCGCCAGCAGCCCGCCGGGACTAGCGGGAGTACGGGAGCAGTTCTTC. It specifies CASSPPGLAGVREQFF. The full variable domain, completed using reference TRBV5-1 and TRBJ2-1, is KAGVTQTPRYLIKTRGQQVTLSCSPISGHRSVSWYQQTPGQGLQFLFEYFSETQRNKGNFPGRFSGRQFSNSRSEMNVSTLELGDSALYLCASSPPGLAGVREQFFGPGTRLTVL.

In its sample, this clone was seen a few times. The chain employs TRBV18 and TRBJ2-1, with 9 nucleotides matching TRBD1. CDR1 is KGHSH and CDR2 is LQKENI in the germline V gene. The V and J ends lost 5 bases and 4 bases, in that order; junction bases with no gene match: 6. This CDR3 is built from 15 residues. The CDR3 DNA reads TGTGCCAGCTCATCTCGACAGGGGGATTACAATGAGCAGTTCTTC. Its protein product is CASSSRQGDYNEQFF.

The CDR3 DNA reads as TGTGCCAGTAGTATAGGGGACAGGGGTGGTCAGCCCCAGCATTTT. It yields the protein CASSIGDRGGQPQHF. The chain uses TRBV19 and TRBJ1-5; 10 positions agree with TRBD1. The V and J ends lost 1 base and 6 bases, in that order; junction bases with no gene match: 3. The length of the CDR3 is 15 residues. Germline CDR1 is LNHDA and CDR2 is SQIVND (reference sequence).

The chain combines TRBV9 with TRBJ2-3; 9 positions agree with TRBD2. CDR1 is SGDLS and CDR2 is YYNGEE in the germline V gene. The CDR3 has 16 residues. V lost 4 bases and J lost 1; bases outside the gene matches: 7. Here the CDR3 reads CASSFYSGSGTDTQYF. DNA for the CDR3: TGTGCCAGCAGCTTTTATAGCGGGAGTGGCACAGATACGCAGTATTTT.